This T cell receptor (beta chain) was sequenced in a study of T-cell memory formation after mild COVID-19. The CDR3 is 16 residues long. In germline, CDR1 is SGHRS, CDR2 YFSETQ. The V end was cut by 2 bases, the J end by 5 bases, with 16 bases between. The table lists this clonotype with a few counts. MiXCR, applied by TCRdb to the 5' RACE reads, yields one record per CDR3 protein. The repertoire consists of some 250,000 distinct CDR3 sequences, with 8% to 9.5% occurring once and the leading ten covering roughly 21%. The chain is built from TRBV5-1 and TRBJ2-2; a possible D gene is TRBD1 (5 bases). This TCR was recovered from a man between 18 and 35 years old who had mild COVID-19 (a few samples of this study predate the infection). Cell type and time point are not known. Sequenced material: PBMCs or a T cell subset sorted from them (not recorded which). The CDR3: CASSFESGLYTGELFF. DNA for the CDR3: TGCGCCAGCAGCTTTGAGTCAGGGCTATATACCGGGGAGCTGTTTTTT.